This is a list of T cell receptor beta chains from one sample in a study of identical twins. TCRdb processed the 5' RACE reads anew with MiXCR; each CDR3 protein has one entry. There are 450,000 or so distinct CDR3 sequences in the sample; 14% occur only once, and about 0.53% lies in the top ten. The data also belong to a second study, concerning yellow fever vaccine responses in identical twins.

Sample: CD4+ T cells sorted from blood. The receptors were gathered from a woman younger than 30 in good health. Both conserved end residues are part of each CDR3. D genes are given only for firm matches. Expanded clones are given a class, and other clones once, few, many or no size at all.

cdr3_length,d_call,j_call,clone_size,v_call,cdr3_nt,cdr3_aa
11,TRBD1,TRBJ1-2,.,TRBV29-1,TGCAGCGTGGGCAGGGGGGATGGCTACACCTTC,CSVGRGDGYTF
15,.,TRBJ2-4,few,TRBV27,TGTGCCAGCAGTTCGGGGGAATTTGCCAAAAACATTCAGTACTTC,CASSSGEFAKNIQYF
16,TRBD1,TRBJ2-5,few,TRBV5-1,TGCGCCAGCAGCTTGAGTTTAAGGGGGCAGAATGAGACCCAGTACTTC,CASSLSLRGQNETQYF
14,.,TRBJ2-6,.,TRBV7-2,TGTGCCAGCAGCTTCGCCGACGGGGCCAACGTCCTGACTTTC,CASSFADGANVLTF
15,.,TRBJ2-7,few,TRBV5-1,TGCGCCAGCGAAAAAGGGGGAAGAGGATCCTACGAGCAGTACTTC,CASEKGGRGSYEQYF
12,.,TRBJ1-2,.,TRBV12-3/TRBV12-4,TGTGCCAGCAGTTTGGAGCGCGCTGTCTACACCTTC,CASSLERAVYTF
15,.,TRBJ1-1,.,TRBV27,TGTGCCAGCAGTTTATCGGGGAGACGGCTCACTGAAGCTTTCTTT,CASSLSGRRLTEAFF
15,.,TRBJ2-7,few,TRBV20-1,TGCAGTGCTAGAGATAGGGGCCCCGGCCGCAACGAGCAGTACTTC,CSARDRGPGRNEQYF
15,TRBD1,TRBJ2-7,few,TRBV11-2,TGTGCCAGCAGCGCATGGGGGACAGGGAACTACGAGCAGTACTTC,CASSAWGTGNYEQYF
16,TRBD2,TRBJ2-1,few,TRBV7-9,TGTGCCAGCAGACGAGCCGGGACTAGCGGGTCTCATGAGCAGTTCTTC,CASRRAGTSGSHEQFF
15,TRBD2,TRBJ2-7,.,TRBV6-1,TGTGCCAGCAGTGAAGCACTAGCGGGGTACTCCGAGCAGTACTTC,CASSEALAGYSEQYF
14,.,TRBJ1-2,many,TRBV4-3,TGCGCCAGCAGCCAATCTCTGTTTAACTATGGCTACACCTTC,CASSQSLFNYGYTF
14,.,TRBJ2-1,.,TRBV29-1,TGCAGCGTTGAAGCCAGGGGCTCCTACAATGAGCAGTTCTTC,CSVEARGSYNEQFF
17,TRBD2,TRBJ2-1,.,TRBV5-1,TGCGCCAGCAGCCCGACTTACGCGGGGGGGATGGACAATGAGCAATTCTTC,CASSPTYAGGMDNEQFF
13,TRBD1,TRBJ2-7,few,TRBV6-5,TGTGCCAGCAGTTACAGGGGGCCATACGAGCAGTACTTC,CASSYRGPYEQYF
15,.,TRBJ2-7,.,TRBV5-1,TGCGCCAGCAGCTTGGCAGGGACCAGGGGGGACGAGCAGTACTTC,CASSLAGTRGDEQYF
14,.,TRBJ2-2,many,TRBV12-3/TRBV12-4,TGTGCCAGCAGTCGGACTACCAACACCGGGGAGCTGTTTTTT,CASSRTTNTGELFF
17,TRBD1,TRBJ2-3,many,TRBV24-1,TGTGCCACCAGTGACCCTACAGGGGGCTTGAACACAGATACGCAGTATTTT,CATSDPTGGLNTDTQYF
16,.,TRBJ1-1,few,TRBV5-1,TGCGCCAGCAGCTTGGGTTTGGCAGGGTGGACCACTGAAGCTTTCTTT,CASSLGLAGWTTEAFF
13,.,TRBJ2-1,many,TRBV29-1,TGCAGCGTTGAAGATCGTGGCAGGGCGGGTCAGTTCTTC,CSVEDRGRAGQFF
13,.,TRBJ1-1,few,TRBV15,TGTGCCACCAGCAGAGCTCTGAACACTGAAGCTTTCTTT,CATSRALNTEAFF
12,.,TRBJ1-2,.,TRBV11-2,TGTGCCAGCAGCTTAGATCCGGGGAGGAGGTTCTTC,CASSLDPGRRFF
10,.,TRBJ1-1,.,TRBV28,TGTGCCACCCACTCGGGGGAAGCTTTCTTT,CATHSGEAFF
10,.,TRBJ2-7,.,TRBV25-1,TGTGCCCGGAACGCGGGCGAGCAGTACTTC,CARNAGEQYF
13,.,TRBJ2-7,few,TRBV20-1,TGCAGTGCTAGAGATGGTCTCCAGGACGAGCAGTACTTC,CSARDGLQDEQYF
15,.,TRBJ2-1,many,TRBV3-1,TGTGCCAGCAGCCAAGTTGGCGGTACCTACAATGAGCAGTTCTTC,CASSQVGGTYNEQFF
14,TRBD2,TRBJ2-1,.,TRBV29-1,TGCAGCGTTGTCGGACTAGCGGGAAACAATGAGCAGTTCTTC,CSVVGLAGNNEQFF
19,.,TRBJ2-3,.,TRBV2,TGTGCCAGCAGTGGGGTGGGGACGGGACTCGAATCTAGCACAGATACGCAGTATTTT,CASSGVGTGLESSTDTQYF
10,.,TRBJ1-5,few,TRBV20-1,TGCAGTGCTAGGGCCACCTCGGAGCATTTT,CSARATSEHF
15,TRBD2,TRBJ2-3,few,TRBV5-1,TGCGCCAGCAGCTACCAACTAGCGGAGGCAGATACGCAGTATTTT,CASSYQLAEADTQYF